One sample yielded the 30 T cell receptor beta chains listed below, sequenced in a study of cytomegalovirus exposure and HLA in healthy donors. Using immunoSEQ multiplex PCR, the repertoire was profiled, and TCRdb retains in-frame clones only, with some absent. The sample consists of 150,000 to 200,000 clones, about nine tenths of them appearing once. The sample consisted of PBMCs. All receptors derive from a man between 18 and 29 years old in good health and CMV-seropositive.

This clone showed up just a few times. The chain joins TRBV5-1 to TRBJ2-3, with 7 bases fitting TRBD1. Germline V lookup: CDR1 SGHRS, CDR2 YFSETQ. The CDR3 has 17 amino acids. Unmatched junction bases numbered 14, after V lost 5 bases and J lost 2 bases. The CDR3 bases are TGCGCCAGCAGAACCTCCGGGACAGCCAATTTCACAGATACGCAGTATTTT. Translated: CASRTSGTANFTDTQYF.

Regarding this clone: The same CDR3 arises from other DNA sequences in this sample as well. CDR3 residues: CASSLAQGPSYEQYF. In DNA form, the CDR3 reads TGTGCCAGCAGCTTAGCTCAGGGTCCTTCCTACGAGCAGTACTTC. The rearrangement uses TRBV7-8 and TRBJ2-7; TRBD1 might be the D (5 bases). Trimming cost V 0 bases and J 1 base, with 10 bases left between them. The CDR3 is 15 amino acids. From germline, CDR1 is SGHVS and CDR2 FQNEAQ.

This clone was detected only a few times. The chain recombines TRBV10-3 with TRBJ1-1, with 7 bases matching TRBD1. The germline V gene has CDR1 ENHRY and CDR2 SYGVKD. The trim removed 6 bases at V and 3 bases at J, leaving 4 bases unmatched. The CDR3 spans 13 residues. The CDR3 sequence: CAIRRQGDTEAFF. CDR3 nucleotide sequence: TGTGCCATCAGGAGACAGGGCGACACTGAAGCTTTCTTT.

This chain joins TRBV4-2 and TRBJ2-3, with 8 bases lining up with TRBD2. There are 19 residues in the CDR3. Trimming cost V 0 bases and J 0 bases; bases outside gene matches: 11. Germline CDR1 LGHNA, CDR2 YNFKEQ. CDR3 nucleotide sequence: TGTGCCAGCAGCCAAGACGTCGATTTACCTAGCGGGAGCACAGATACGCAGTATTTT. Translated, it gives CASSQDVDLPSGSTDTQYF.

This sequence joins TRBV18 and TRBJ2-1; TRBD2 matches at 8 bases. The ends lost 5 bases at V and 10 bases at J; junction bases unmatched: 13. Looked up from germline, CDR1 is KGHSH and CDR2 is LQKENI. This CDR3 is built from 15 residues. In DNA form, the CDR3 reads TGTGCCAGCTCATCATTCCTTAGCGGGATGGGAGAGCAGTTCTTC. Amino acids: CASSSFLSGMGEQFF.

The CDR3 protein is CSVGSTGVWMNTEAFF. In nucleotides, the CDR3 is TGCAGCGTTGGATCGACAGGGGTTTGGATGAACACTGAAGCTTTCTTT. The chain links TRBV29-1 to TRBJ1-1, with TRBD1 identical over 8 bases. From germline, CDR1 is SQVTM and CDR2 ANQGSEA. The trim removed 4 bases at V and 0 bases at J, leaving 10 bases unmatched. The CDR3 length is 16 residues.

The DNA of the CDR3 is TGTGCCAGCAACGGACAGGCCAGCCTCACAGATACGCAGTATTTT. It encodes CASNGQASLTDTQYF. The chain links TRBV19 to TRBJ2-3; 7 bases map to TRBD1. The V gene's germline CDR1 is LNHDA and CDR2 SQIVND (reference sequence). V lost 9 bases, J lost 2 bases, and 11 bases stayed unmatched. This CDR3 contains 15 residues.

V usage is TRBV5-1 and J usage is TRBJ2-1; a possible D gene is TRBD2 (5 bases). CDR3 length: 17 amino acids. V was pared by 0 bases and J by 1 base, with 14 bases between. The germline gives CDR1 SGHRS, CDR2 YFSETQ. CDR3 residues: CASSLGFSALSYNEQFF. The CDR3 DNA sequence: TGCGCCAGCAGCTTGGGTTTTAGCGCCCTTTCCTACAATGAGCAGTTCTTC.

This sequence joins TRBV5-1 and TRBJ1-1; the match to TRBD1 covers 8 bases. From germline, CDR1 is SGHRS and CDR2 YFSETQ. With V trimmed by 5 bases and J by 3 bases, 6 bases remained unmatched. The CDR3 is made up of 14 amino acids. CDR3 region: CASSALTGDTEAFF. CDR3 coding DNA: TGCGCCAGCAGTGCGTTGACAGGGGACACTGAAGCTTTCTTT.

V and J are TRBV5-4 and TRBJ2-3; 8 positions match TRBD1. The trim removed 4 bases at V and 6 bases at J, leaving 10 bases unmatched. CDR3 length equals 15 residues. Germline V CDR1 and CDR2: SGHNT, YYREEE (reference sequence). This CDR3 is CASSPGRQGTDTQYF. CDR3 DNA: TGTGCCAGCAGCCCAGGTCGACAGGGGACGGATACGCAGTATTTT.

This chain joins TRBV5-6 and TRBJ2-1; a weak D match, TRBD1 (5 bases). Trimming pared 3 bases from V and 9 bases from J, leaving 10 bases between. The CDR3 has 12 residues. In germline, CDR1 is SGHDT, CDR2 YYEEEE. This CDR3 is CASSSVQGEQFF. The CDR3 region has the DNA TGTGCCAGCAGCTCAGTTCAGGGTGAGCAGTTCTTC.

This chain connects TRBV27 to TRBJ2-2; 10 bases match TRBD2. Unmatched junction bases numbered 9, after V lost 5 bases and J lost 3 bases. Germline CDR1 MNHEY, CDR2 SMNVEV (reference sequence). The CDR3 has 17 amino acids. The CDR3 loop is CASSKASGSFYTGELFF. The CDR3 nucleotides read TGTGCCAGCAGTAAGGCTAGCGGGAGCTTCTACACCGGGGAGCTGTTTTTT.

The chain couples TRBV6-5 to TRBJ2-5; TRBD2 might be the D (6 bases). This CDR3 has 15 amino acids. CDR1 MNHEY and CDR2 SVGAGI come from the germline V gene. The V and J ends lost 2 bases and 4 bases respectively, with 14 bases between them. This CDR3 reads CASSYTGGPGETQYF. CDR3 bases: TGTGCCAGCAGTTACACAGGAGGGCCGGGAGAGACCCAGTACTTC.

The CDR3 bases are TGTGCCACCAGCAGAGAAGACAGCCAAGAGACCCAGTACTTC. It encodes CATSREDSQETQYF. The chain combines TRBV15 with TRBJ2-5, with D maybe TRBD1 (5 bases). Germline CDR1 LNHNV, CDR2 YYDKDF (reference sequence). The CDR3 consists of 14 residues. Trimming pared 0 bases from V and 1 base from J, leaving 6 bases between. The full variable domain, in which reference TRBV15 and TRBJ2-5 provide the parts outside the CDR3, is DAMVIQNPRYQVTQFGKPVTLSCSQTLNHNVMYWYQQKSSQAPKLLFHYYDKDFNNEADTPDNFQSRRPNTSFCFLDIRSPGLGDTAMYLCATSREDSQETQYFGPGTRLLVL.

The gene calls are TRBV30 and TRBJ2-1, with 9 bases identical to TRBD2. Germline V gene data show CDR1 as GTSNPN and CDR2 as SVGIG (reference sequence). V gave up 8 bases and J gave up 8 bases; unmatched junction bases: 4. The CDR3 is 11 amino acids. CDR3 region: CAGSGGDEQFF. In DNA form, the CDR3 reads TGTGCCGGTAGCGGGGGAGATGAGCAGTTCTTC.

The CDR3 loop reads CASRDRESQPQHF. The CDR3 DNA is TGTGCCAGTAGGGACAGGGAGAGCCAGCCCCAGCATTTT. This chain uses TRBV19 with TRBJ1-5; 8 bases align to TRBD1. Germline CDR1 is LNHDA and CDR2 is SQIVND (reference sequence). The CDR3 is made up of 13 amino acids. The V gene end was trimmed by 6 bases and the J gene end by 7 bases; junction bases not matched to a gene: 5.

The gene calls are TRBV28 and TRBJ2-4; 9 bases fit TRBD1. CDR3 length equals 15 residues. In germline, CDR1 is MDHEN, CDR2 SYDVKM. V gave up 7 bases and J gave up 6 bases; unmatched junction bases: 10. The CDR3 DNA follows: TGTGCCAGCACCAGAACAGGGGGCGCGGGAAACATTCAGTACTTC. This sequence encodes CASTRTGGAGNIQYF.

The CDR3 DNA reads TGTGCCAGCAGTGCCACACGGGTTCGGAGTTACGAGCAGTACTTC. Its protein is CASSATRVRSYEQYF. V and J are TRBV6-1 and TRBJ2-7; D not resolved. Per germline, CDR1 MNHNS and CDR2 SASEGT. Trimming took 4 bases from V and 4 from J, leaving 17 bases between them. The CDR3 sequence is 15 residues long.

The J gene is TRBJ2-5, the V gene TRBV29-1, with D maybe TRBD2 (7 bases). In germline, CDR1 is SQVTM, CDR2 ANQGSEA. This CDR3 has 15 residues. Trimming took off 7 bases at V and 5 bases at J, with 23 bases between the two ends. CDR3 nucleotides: TGCAGCGCCGAGTTGATTCGGGGAGGGGGGGAGACCCAGTACTTC. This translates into CSAELIRGGGETQYF.

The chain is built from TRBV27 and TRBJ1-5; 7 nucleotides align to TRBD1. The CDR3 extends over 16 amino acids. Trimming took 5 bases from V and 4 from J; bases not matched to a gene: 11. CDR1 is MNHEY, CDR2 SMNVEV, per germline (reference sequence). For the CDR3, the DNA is TGTGCCAGCAGTCCCGACCCGACAGGGCGAAATCAGCCCCAGCATTTT. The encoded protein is CASSPDPTGRNQPQHF.

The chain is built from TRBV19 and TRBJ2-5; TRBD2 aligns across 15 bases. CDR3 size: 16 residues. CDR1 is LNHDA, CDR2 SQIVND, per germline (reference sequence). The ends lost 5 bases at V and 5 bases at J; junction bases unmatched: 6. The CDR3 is CASSPLGTSGRETQYF. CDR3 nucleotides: TGTGCCAGTAGTCCACTGGGGACTAGCGGGAGGGAGACCCAGTACTTC. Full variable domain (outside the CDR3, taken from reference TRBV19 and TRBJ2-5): DGGITQSPKYLFRKEGQNVTLSCEQNLNHDAMYWYRQDPGQGLRLIYYSQIVNDFQKGDIAEGYSVSREKKESFPLTVTSAQKNPTAFYLCASSPLGTSGRETQYFGPGTRLLVL.

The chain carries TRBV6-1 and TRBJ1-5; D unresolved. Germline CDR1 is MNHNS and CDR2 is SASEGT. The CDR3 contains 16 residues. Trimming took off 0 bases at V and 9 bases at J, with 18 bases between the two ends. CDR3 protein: CASSEAHTAPGGPQHF. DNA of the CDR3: TGTGCCAGCAGTGAAGCACATACAGCTCCAGGTGGGCCCCAGCATTTT.

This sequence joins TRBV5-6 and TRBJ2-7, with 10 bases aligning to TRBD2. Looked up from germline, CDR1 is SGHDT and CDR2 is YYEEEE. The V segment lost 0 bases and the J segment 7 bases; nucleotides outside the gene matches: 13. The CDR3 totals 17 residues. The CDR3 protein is CASSLAPTSGYAGEQYF. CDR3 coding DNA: TGTGCCAGCAGCTTGGCCCCGACTAGCGGGTATGCTGGGGAGCAGTACTTC.

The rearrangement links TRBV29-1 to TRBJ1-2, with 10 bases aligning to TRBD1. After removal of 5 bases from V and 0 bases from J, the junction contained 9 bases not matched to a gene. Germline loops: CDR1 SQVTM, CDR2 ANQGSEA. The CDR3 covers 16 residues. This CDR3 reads CSVPRTGGISNYGYTF. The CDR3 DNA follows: TGCAGCGTTCCCCGGACAGGGGGAATATCTAACTATGGCTACACCTTC.

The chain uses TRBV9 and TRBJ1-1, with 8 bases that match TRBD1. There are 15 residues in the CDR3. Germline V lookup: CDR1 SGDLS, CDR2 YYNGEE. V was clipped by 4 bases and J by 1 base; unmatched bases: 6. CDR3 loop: CASSLTGTGNTEAFF. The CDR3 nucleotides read TGTGCCAGCAGCCTAACCGGGACAGGGAACACTGAAGCTTTCTTT.

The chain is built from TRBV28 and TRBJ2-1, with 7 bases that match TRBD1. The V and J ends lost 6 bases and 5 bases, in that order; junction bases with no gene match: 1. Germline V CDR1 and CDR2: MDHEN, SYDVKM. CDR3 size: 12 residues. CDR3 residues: CASSGTDNEQFF. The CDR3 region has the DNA TGTGCCAGCAGCGGGACAGACAATGAGCAGTTCTTC.

The CDR3 coding sequence is TGTGCCAGCAGTTCCGGGAATCGGGAAAAACTGTTTTTT. This sequence encodes CASSSGNREKLFF. The chain links TRBV6-5 to TRBJ1-4; D not resolved. This CDR3 contains 13 residues. V dropped 4 bases and J dropped 8 bases, with 11 bases sitting between them. Germline V gene sequence: CDR1 MNHEY, CDR2 SVGAGI.

The CDR3 nucleotides are TGTGCCAGCAGCTTAGCCCACGGACAGGGCTATGGCTACACCTTC. It is translated as CASSLAHGQGYGYTF. The chain carries TRBV11-2 and TRBJ1-2, with 8 bases fitting TRBD1. With 1 base clipped from V and 4 bases from J, the junction kept 5 bases outside the gene matches. The germline V gene encodes CDR1 SGHAT and CDR2 FQNNGV. This CDR3 is built from 15 residues.

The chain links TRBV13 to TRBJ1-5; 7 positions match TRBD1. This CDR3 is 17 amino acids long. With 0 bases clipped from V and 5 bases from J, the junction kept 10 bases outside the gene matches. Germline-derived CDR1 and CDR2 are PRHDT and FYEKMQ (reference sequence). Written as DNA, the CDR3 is TGTGCCAGCAGCTTAGGCCAGGGGGTAAGGCAATATCAGCCCCAGCATTTT. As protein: CASSLGQGVRQYQPQHF.

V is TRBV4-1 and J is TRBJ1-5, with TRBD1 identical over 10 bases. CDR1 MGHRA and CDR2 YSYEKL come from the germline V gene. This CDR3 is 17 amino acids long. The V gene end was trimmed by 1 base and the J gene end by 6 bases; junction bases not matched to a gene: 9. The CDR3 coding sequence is TGCGCCAGCAGCCAAGGACAGGGGGCAATACCACGTCAGCCCCAGCATTTT. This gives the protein CASSQGQGAIPRQPQHF.